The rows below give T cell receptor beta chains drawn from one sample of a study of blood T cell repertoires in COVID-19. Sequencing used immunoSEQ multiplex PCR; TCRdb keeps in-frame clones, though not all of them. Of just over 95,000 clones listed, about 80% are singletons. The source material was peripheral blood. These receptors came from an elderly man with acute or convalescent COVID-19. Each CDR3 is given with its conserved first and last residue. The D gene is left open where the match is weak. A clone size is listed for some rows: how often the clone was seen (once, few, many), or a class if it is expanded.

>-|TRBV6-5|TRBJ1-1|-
TGTGCCAGCAGCCAGGGTCGCACTGAAGCTTTCTTT
CASSQGRTEAFF
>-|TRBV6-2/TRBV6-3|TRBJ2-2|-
TGTGCCAGCAGTGAGCAGGGTTACGGGGAGCTGTTTTTT
CASSEQGYGELFF
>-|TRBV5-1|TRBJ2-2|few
TGCGCCAGCAGCTTGTACTCGGGTAACACCGGGGAGCTGTTTTTT
CASSLYSGNTGELFF
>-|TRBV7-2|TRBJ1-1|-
TGTGCCAGCAGCTTAAGGCCCGGGACTGAAGCTTTCTTT
CASSLRPGTEAFF
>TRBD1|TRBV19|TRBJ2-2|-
TGTGCCAGTATGAGACAGGGGATCACCGGGGAGCTGTTTTTT
CASMRQGITGELFF
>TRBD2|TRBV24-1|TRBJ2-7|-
TGTGCCACCAGTGATGGACTAGCGGGAGGATCCTCCTACGAGCAGTACTTC
CATSDGLAGGSSYEQYF
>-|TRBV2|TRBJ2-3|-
TGTGCCAGCAGTGAAGGGCGGGGTGGGACAGATACGCAGTATTTT
CASSEGRGGTDTQYF
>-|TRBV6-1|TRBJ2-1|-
TGTGCCAGCAGTGAAAGGGGAAACAATGAGCAGTTCTTC
CASSERGNNEQFF
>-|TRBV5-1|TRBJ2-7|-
TGCGCCAGCAGGAACGATCTGGAGGAGCAGTACTTC
CASRNDLEEQYF
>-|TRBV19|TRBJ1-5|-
TGTGCCAGTACCTCCAGGGCCCAAGGTGGGAATCAGCCCCAGCATTTT
CASTSRAQGGNQPQHF
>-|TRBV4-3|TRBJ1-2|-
TGCGCCAGCAGCCAAGGGACAGAGGCTTATGGCTACACCTTC
CASSQGTEAYGYTF
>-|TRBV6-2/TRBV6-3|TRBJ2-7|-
TGTGCCAGCAGTTTCGACAGGAGCTACGAGCAGTACTTC
CASSFDRSYEQYF
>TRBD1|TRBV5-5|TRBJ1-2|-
TGTGCCAGCAGTTCCGGGACAGGGATTTATGGCTACACCTTC
CASSSGTGIYGYTF
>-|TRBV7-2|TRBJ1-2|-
TGTGCCAGCAGCCCGAGGGAATTAGTGCTCTACGGCTACACCTTC
CASSPRELVLYGYTF
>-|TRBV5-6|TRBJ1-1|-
TGTGCCAGCAGCTTGAGACAGAAGATTGAAGCTTTCTTT
CASSLRQKIEAFF
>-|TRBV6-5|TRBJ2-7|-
TGTGCCAGCAGTCACGGGAGATTCGCCTACGAGCAGTACTTC
CASSHGRFAYEQYF